This T cell receptor beta chain comes out of a study of T-cell memory formation after mild COVID-19 (dated by TCRdb to the early 2020s). In the study overall: TCR sequence clusters from the two donors were largely donor specific. Longitudinal TCRalpha and TCRbeta repertoire sequencing tracked T-cell clones expanding and contracting after mild COVID-19 in a couple of donors. The cohort was made up of two young adult volunteers, one female and one male, who were previously healthy.

Ficoll-Paque density gradient centrifugation was used to isolate PBMCs. These reads were obtained on an Illumina NovaSeq 6000. cDNA libraries for TCRalpha and TCRbeta were prepared by 5'RACE using constant-segment primers, with sample barcodes and unique molecular identifiers added. Trizol reagent was used to extract RNA from every sample. Libraries were amplified in two PCR steps, with a second sample barcode and Illumina TruSeq adapters added in the second step. Sequencing of libraries was performed on an Illumina NovaSeq with 2 x 150 bp paired-end reads. The authors' pipeline ran thus. The reads were demultiplexed and collapsed into UMI-guided consensus sequences using migec v1.2.7. With mixcr v2.1.11, UMI consensuses were aligned to TRA and TRB V and J templates and assembled into clonotypes. Clonotypes were classified as expanded or contracted when called significant by both edgeR and NoisET, with noise models trained on biological replicates. For edgeR calls, the cutoffs were a false discovery rate-adjusted p below 0.01 and a log2 fold-change threshold of 1. As an exploratory analysis of dynamics, max-normalized trajectories of the 1000 most abundant clonotypes were examined with PCA combined with hierarchical clustering. Each responding clone was given a CD4 or CD8 phenotype based on the CD4+ and CD8+ repertoires, which had been sequenced separately. In-frame beta chains were kept once TCRdb had trimmed the public reads at Q25 with fastp and called clones with MiXCR. When rows share a CDR3 protein, they turn into one entry using the most common DNA and genes. The V and J calls, along with clone size, are taken from TCRdb and not from the paper's own processing. The sample table contains roughly 100,000 distinct CDR3 sequences; only one count was recorded for over 15% of them. Jointly, the top ten make up roughly 31% of the sample.

Points the paper makes about the study in general: Balanced CD4/CD8 phenotypes were observed for clones contracting from day 15 to 85, whereas a bias towards CD4+ was observed for a second wave of clones expanding from day 15 to 37. The study included only two mild cases, and larger cohorts that include severe cases with pre-infection samples were judged to be necessary. Whether the second-wave clones peaking on day 37 were SARS-CoV-2 specific was not confirmed. Contracting CD4+ clones appeared mostly in the CM and EM memory subsets, whereas CD8+ clones were enriched in EMRA. Some responding clones were detected in pre-infection memory, which suggested that pre-existing cross-reactive memory T cells had joined the SARS-CoV-2 response.

The CDR3 starts with the cysteine, ends with the phenylalanine, and has 16 residues. The DNA shown is the 48-base CDR3, in frame from base 1. Sequences SGHVS (CDR1) and FQNEAQ (CDR2) are obtained from the germline V gene. V is pruned by 1 base and J by 1 base, leaving 4 bases of the junction without a gene match. Remarks on this clonotype: This receptor's antigen is unknown. No much larger clone is present one base from it, and per-base qualities are unavailable.

The receptor comes from an adult woman who had mild COVID-19 (a few samples of this study predate the infection). The sample titles of this study are shuffled in the database, so cell type and time point are left out; the donor was told from shared clones. The specimen was PBMCs or a T cell subset sorted from them (not recorded which). The sequence links TRBV7-8 to TRBJ1-5, with TRBD1 matching 7 junction bases. The CDR3 region reads CASSLGSGGSNQPQHF. The DNA is TGTGCCAGCAGCTTAGGGTCAGGGGGAAGCAATCAGCCCCAGCATTTT.